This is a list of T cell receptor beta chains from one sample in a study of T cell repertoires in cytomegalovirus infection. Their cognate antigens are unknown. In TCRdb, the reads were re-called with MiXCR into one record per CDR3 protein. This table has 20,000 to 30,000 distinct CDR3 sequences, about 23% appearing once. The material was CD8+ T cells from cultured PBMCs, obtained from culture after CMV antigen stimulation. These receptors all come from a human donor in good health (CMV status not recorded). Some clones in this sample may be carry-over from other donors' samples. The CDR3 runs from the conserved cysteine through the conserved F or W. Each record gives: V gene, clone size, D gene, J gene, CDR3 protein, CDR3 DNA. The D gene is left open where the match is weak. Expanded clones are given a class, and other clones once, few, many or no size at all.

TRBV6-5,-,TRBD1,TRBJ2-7,CASSRTGGSNEQYF,TGTGCCAGCAGCCGGACAGGGGGCTCCAACGAGCAGTACTTC
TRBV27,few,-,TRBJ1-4,CASSLNGGANEKLFF,TGTGCCAGCAGTTTAAACGGTGGTGCTAATGAAAAACTGTTTTTT
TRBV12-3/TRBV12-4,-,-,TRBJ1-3,CASRRGTAGNTIYF,TGTGCCAGCAGACGCGGGACGGCTGGAAACACCATATATTTT
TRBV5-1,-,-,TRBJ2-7,CASSLESRTAPYEQYF,TGCGCCAGCAGCTTGGAATCCCGGACAGCTCCTTACGAGCAGTACTTC
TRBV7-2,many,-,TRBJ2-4,CASSQDSVQNIQYF,TGTGCCAGCAGCCAAGACAGTGTCCAAAACATTCAGTACTTC
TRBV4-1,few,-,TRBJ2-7,CASSEVARIYEQYF,TGCGCCAGCAGCGAGGTGGCGAGGATCTACGAGCAGTACTTC
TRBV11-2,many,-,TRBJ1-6,CASSFGSVSSYNSPLHF,TGTGCCAGCAGCTTTGGGAGCGTGAGCTCCTATAATTCACCCCTCCACTTT
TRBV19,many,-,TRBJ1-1,CASSIGQNTEAFF,TGTGCCAGTAGTATCGGACAGAACACTGAAGCTTTCTTT
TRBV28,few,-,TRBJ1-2,CASSLRQTYVGTF,TGTGCCAGCAGCCTTCGACAGACCTACGTCGGGACCTTC
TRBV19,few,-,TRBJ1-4,CASTSPGDLDEKLFF,TGTGCCAGTACCTCACCCGGGGACCTAGATGAAAAACTGTTTTTT
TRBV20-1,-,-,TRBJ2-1,CSARSQVAFSSYNEQFF,TGCAGTGCTAGAAGCCAGGTGGCTTTTAGCTCCTACAATGAGCAGTTCTTC
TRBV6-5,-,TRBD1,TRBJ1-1,CASSYLWTGGSSTEAFF,TGTGCCAGCAGTTATCTTTGGACAGGGGGCTCAAGCACTGAAGCTTTCTTT
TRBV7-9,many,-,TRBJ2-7,CASSPSYGSYEQYF,TGTGCCAGCAGCCCGTCATACGGCTCCTACGAGCAGTACTTC
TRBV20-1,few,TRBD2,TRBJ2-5,CSAPRAGDPFQETQYF,TGCAGTGCCCCGCGGGCGGGAGACCCTTTCCAAGAGACCCAGTACTTC
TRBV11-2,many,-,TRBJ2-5,CASSLGTAGILYQETQYF,TGTGCCAGCAGCTTAGGGACAGCGGGGATACTCTACCAAGAGACCCAGTACTTC
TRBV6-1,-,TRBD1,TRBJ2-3,CASSSLSPGQGAFTDTQYF,TGTGCCAGCAGCTCCCTCTCGCCGGGACAGGGGGCCTTCACAGATACGCAGTATTTT
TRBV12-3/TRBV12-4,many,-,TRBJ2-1,CASSFSEYNEQFF,TGTGCCAGCAGTTTCTCAGAATACAATGAGCAGTTCTTC
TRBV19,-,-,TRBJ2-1,CASSNLWGSEQFF,TGTGCCAGTAGTAACCTGTGGGGAAGTGAGCAGTTCTTC
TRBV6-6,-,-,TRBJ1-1,CATLQVLNTEAFF,TGTGCCACCCTACAGGTTTTGAACACTGAAGCTTTCTTT
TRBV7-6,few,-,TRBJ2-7,CASSLASPDLGGYEQYF,TGTGCCAGCAGCTTAGCTAGCCCTGATCTAGGGGGCTACGAGCAGTACTTC
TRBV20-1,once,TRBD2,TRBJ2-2,CSARSVSGGPNTGELFF,TGCAGTGCTAGAAGCGTTAGCGGGGGCCCAAACACCGGGGAGCTGTTTTTT
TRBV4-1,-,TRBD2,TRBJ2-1,CASSQERRGGNEQFF,TGCGCCAGCAGCCAAGAGAGGCGGGGGGGCAATGAGCAGTTCTTC
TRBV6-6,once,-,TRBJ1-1,CASSYGAAAEAFF,TGTGCCAGCAGTTACGGGGCGGCCGCTGAAGCTTTCTTT
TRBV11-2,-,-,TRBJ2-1,CASSPRDTNEQFF,TGTGCCAGCAGCCCCCGGGACACCAATGAGCAGTTCTTC
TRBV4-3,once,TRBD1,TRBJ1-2,CASSQDVTDRRGYTF,TGCGCCAGCAGCCAAGATGTCACGGACAGGCGTGGCTACACCTTC
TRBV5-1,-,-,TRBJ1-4,CASSLGPEHTIKEKLFF,TGCGCCAGCAGCTTGGGACCCGAACACACTATCAAGGAAAAACTGTTTTTT
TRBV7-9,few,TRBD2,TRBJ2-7,CASSLESSGGYEQYF,TGTGCCAGCAGCTTAGAGTCTAGCGGGGGGTACGAGCAGTACTTC
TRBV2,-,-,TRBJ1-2,CASSERRSYGYTF,TGTGCCAGCAGTGAGAGGAGATCCTATGGCTACACCTTC
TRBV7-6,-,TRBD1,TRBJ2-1,CASSPAGGFYNEQFF,TGTGCCAGCAGCCCGGCAGGGGGCTTCTACAATGAGCAGTTCTTC
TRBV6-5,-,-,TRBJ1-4,CASSYFGSTNEKLFF,TGTGCCAGCAGTTACTTTGGGTCAACTAATGAAAAACTGTTTTTT